This T cell receptor beta chain was recovered during a study of T cell responses to AZD1222 COVID-19 vaccine. The CDR3 contains 19 residues. CDR1 and CDR2 (germline): SGHRS, YFSETQ. V was clipped by 4 bases and J by 0 bases; unmatched bases: 11. Produced via immunoSEQ multiplex PCR; TCRdb's table is partial and in-frame only. This table holds approximately 60,000 clones, approximately 86% found once. Findings and limits, study-wide: Spike-specific TCR breadth rose after two AZD1222 doses, and depth rose as well. Nearly half of spike-specific TCRs reportedly target unmutated variant regions. There were vaccine-associated CD4 TCRs across spike, dominant at 160-218 and 743-854.

As regards this clone: Its antigen is undetermined.

This sample comprised peripheral blood, obtained 28 days after the second AZD1222 dose. The clonotype comes from an adult who received the AZD1222 COVID-19 vaccine. The gene calls are TRBV5-1 and TRBJ2-2; 11 bases agree with TRBD1. The CDR3 region is CASSPKGQGVFANTGELFF. Here the CDR3 DNA reads TGCGCCAGCAGCCCAAAGGGACAGGGGGTGTTCGCGAACACCGGGGAGCTGTTTTTT.